This entry lists 15 T cell receptor beta chains sequenced from one sample in a study of T cell repertoires in cytomegalovirus infection. TCRdb reanalysed the reads using MiXCR and keeps one entry per CDR3 protein. The sample shows some 150,000 distinct CDR3 sequences, around 20% of them seen only once. The sequenced sample consisted of PBMCs. These TCRs come from a human donor in good health (CMV status not recorded). Some clones in this sample may be carry-over from other donors' samples.

The rearrangement joins TRBV30 to TRBJ1-5; D possibly corresponds to TRBD1 (6 bases). CDR3 length: 14 residues. V was clipped by 3 bases and J by 4 bases, with 13 bases between them. Germline V lookup: CDR1 GTSNPN, CDR2 SVGIG (reference sequence). The CDR3 region is CAWRATGVNQPQHF. The DNA of the CDR3 is TGTGCCTGGAGGGCGACAGGAGTTAATCAGCCCCAGCATTTT. The complete variable domain, with remaining parts taken from reference TRBV30 and TRBJ1-5, reads SQTIHQWPATLVQPVGSPLSLECTVEGTSNPNLYWYRQAAGRGLQLLFYSVGIGQISSEVPQNLSASRPQDRQFILSSKKLLLSDSGFYLCAWRATGVNQPQHFGDGTRLSIL.

This chain links TRBV2 with TRBJ2-7; no reliable D call. V was cut by 7 bases and J by 0 bases, with 16 bases left in between. From germline, CDR1 is SNHLY and CDR2 FYNNEI. The CDR3 contains 15 residues. The CDR3: CASIINVGYSYEQYF. DNA of the CDR3: TGTGCCAGCATCATCAATGTAGGGTACTCCTACGAGCAGTACTTC.

In this sample, this clonotype turned up a few times. The chain is built from TRBV5-1 and TRBJ2-1; 7 bases fit TRBD1. The trim removed 3 bases at V and 8 bases at J, leaving 5 bases unmatched. The CDR3 runs to 13 residues. From germline, CDR1 is SGHRS and CDR2 YFSETQ. CDR3 DNA: TGCGCCAGCAGCTCGACAGGGTGGGATGAGCAGTTCTTC. The encoded protein is CASSSTGWDEQFF.

Here the CDR3 reads CASTPGSEGTQYF. The CDR3 bases are TGTGCCAGCACCCCTGGGTCCGAGGGGACCCAGTACTTC. The rearrangement uses TRBV7-9 and TRBJ2-5; D is perhaps TRBD2 (5 bases). In germline, CDR1 is SEHNR, CDR2 FQNEAQ (reference sequence). The CDR3 consists of 13 residues. Trimming cost V 7 bases and J 7 bases, with 16 bases left between them.

The chain couples TRBV6-2 or TRBV6-3 to TRBJ2-1; 16 nucleotides agree with TRBD2. The trim removed 6 bases at V and 8 bases at J, leaving 13 bases unmatched. Germline CDR1 is MNHEY and CDR2 is SVGEGT. The CDR3 runs 18 residues. CDR3 in amino acids: CASSSGTSGRDYSDEQFF. In DNA, the CDR3 is TGTGCCAGCAGCTCCGGGACTAGCGGGAGGGACTATTCAGATGAGCAGTTCTTC.

The V gene is TRBV6-1, the J gene TRBJ2-3; D remains unclear. Germline assignment: CDR1 MNHNS and CDR2 SASEGT. Trimming cost V 5 bases and J 0 bases, with 12 bases left between them. CDR3 length equals 15 residues. CDR3 in amino acids: CASSYERISTDTQYF. The CDR3 DNA sequence: TGTGCCAGCAGTTACGAACGGATTAGCACAGATACGCAGTATTTT.

This chain connects TRBV28 to TRBJ2-7; a weak D match, TRBD1 (6 bases). Per germline, CDR1 MDHEN and CDR2 SYDVKM. The CDR3 totals 13 residues. V lost 8 bases and J lost 2, with 13 bases in between. For the CDR3, the DNA is TGTGCCAGCCTAAGACAGGATACCTACGAGCAGTACTTC. Amino acids: CASLRQDTYEQYF.

This clonotype has a count of ten or more. The chain couples TRBV2 to TRBJ2-7; possibly TRBD1 for D (6 bases). Looked up from germline, CDR1 is SNHLY and CDR2 is FYNNEI. The V end was cut by 6 bases, the J end by 6 bases, with 12 bases between. The CDR3 contains 12 residues. This CDR3 reads CASSPEGGEQYF. The CDR3 DNA sequence: TGTGCCAGCAGCCCCGAAGGGGGCGAGCAGTACTTC.

This clonotype was counted at least ten times. The V call is TRBV7-2, the J call TRBJ2-2; 7 nucleotides match TRBD1. J was trimmed by 8 bases and V by 6 bases; bases with no gene match: 18. CDR3 length: 17 residues. Germline V CDR1 and CDR2: SGHTA, FQGNSA. The CDR3 DNA is TGTGCCAGCAGTTCTCCCTACAGGGGTCCGGACCGAGGGGAGCTGTTTTTT. Amino acid sequence: CASSSPYRGPDRGELFF.

This clonotype was detected only a few times. The rearrangement uses TRBV28 and TRBJ1-1, with D hard to call. V gave up 5 bases and J gave up 1 base, with 8 bases separating them. Germline V lookup: CDR1 MDHEN, CDR2 SYDVKM. This CDR3 comprises 13 residues. CDR3 loop: CASSTPENTEAFF. The CDR3 nucleotides read TGTGCCAGCAGTACACCTGAGAACACTGAAGCTTTCTTT.

This chain links TRBV27 with TRBJ2-2, with TRBD2 matching over 12 bases. The CDR3 loop spans 14 amino acids. Trimming at V came to 9 bases and at J to 6 bases, leaving 5 bases not matched to a gene. Germline-derived CDR1 and CDR2 are MNHEY and SMNVEV (reference sequence). CDR3 sequence reads: CASLGLAGPGELFF. The CDR3 region has the DNA TGTGCCAGTCTCGGACTAGCGGGGCCCGGGGAGCTGTTTTTT.

This clonotype was seen repeatedly, ten times or more. The CDR3 loop is CASSLENLAGHYNEQFF. Written as DNA, the CDR3 is TGTGCCAGCAGCTTAGAGAACCTAGCGGGCCACTACAATGAGCAGTTCTTC. The chain links TRBV7-2 to TRBJ2-1; 8 bases are a match to TRBD2. Germline V gives CDR1 SGHTA, CDR2 FQGNSA. The CDR3 is 17 amino acids. J lost 3 bases, V lost 1 base, and 8 bases had no gene match. Complete variable domain (other parts from reference TRBV7-2 and TRBJ2-1): GAGVSQSPSNKVTEKGKDVELRCDPISGHTALYWYRQSLGQGLEFLIYFQGNSAPDKSGLPSDRFSAERTGGSVSTLTIQRTQQEDSAVYLCASSLENLAGHYNEQFFGPGTRLTVL.

In its sample, this clonotype was seen a few times. The V call is TRBV24-1, the J call TRBJ2-5, with D perhaps assigned TRBD1 or TRBD2 (5 bases each). The CDR3 runs 16 residues. Trimming stripped 5 bases from V and 1 base from J, with 16 bases between. Germline CDR1 and CDR2: KGHDR and SFDVKD. In nucleotides, the CDR3 is TGTGCCACCAGTGGGACCAGGGACCTCAGCCAAGAGACCCAGTACTTC. Its protein is CATSGTRDLSQETQYF.

The sample holds a few counts of this clonotype. The genes are TRBV12-3 or TRBV12-4 and TRBJ2-3, with 14 bases matching TRBD2. This CDR3 spans 16 amino acids. V shed 5 bases, J shed 4 bases, and the junction held 5 bases outside the gene matches. Here the CDR3 DNA reads TGTGCCAGCAGTCGCGGACTAGCGGGGGGCCCAGATACGCAGTATTTT. Its protein product is CASSRGLAGGPDTQYF.

This chain links TRBV28 with TRBJ1-5; D ambiguous. The CDR3 is 12 amino acids. The germline V and J ends were trimmed by 6 bases and 7 bases, with 10 bases remaining between them. Germline assignment: CDR1 MDHEN and CDR2 SYDVKM. CDR3 protein: CASRAGPQPQHF. CDR3 in DNA: TGTGCCAGCAGGGCCGGGCCCCAGCCCCAGCATTTT. The full variable domain, with the rest looked up from reference TRBV28 and TRBJ1-5, is DVKVTQSSRYLVKRTGEKVFLECVQDMDHENMFWYRQDPGLGLRLIYFSYDVKMKEKGDIPEGYSVSREKKERFSLILESASTNQTSMYLCASRAGPQPQHFGDGTRLSIL.